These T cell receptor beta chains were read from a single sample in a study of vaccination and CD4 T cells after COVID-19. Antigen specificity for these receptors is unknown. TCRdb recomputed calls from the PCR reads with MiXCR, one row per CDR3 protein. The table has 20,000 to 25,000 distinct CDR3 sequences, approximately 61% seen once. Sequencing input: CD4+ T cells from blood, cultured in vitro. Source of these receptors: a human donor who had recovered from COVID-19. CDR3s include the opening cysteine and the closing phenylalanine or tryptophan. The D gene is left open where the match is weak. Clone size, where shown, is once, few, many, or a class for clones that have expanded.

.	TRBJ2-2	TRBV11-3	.	CASSWGRVTGELFF	TGTGCCAGCAGTTGGGGACGGGTCACCGGGGAGCTGTTTTTT
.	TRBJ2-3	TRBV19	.	CASSKEPVSDTQYF	TGTGCCAGTAGTAAAGAACCGGTCTCAGATACGCAGTATTTT
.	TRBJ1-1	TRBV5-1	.	CASSLGVQGNTEAFF	TGCGCCAGCAGCTTAGGGGTGCAGGGGAACACTGAAGCTTTCTTT
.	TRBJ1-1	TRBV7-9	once	CASSLGRTEAFF	TGTGCCAGCAGCTTAGGACGGACTGAAGCTTTCTTT
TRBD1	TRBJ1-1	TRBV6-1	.	CASSRDSTEAFF	TGTGCCAGCAGTAGGGACAGCACTGAAGCTTTCTTT
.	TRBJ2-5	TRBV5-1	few	CATSPGTQQETQYF	TGCGCCACCAGCCCCGGGACACAGCAAGAGACCCAGTACTTC
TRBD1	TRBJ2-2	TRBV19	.	CASRRDRGTGELFF	TGTGCCAGTAGAAGGGACAGGGGGACCGGGGAGCTGTTTTTT
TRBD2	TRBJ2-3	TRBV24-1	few	CATNAGGRGDTQYF	TGTGCCACCAATGCGGGCGGGAGAGGAGATACGCAGTATTTT
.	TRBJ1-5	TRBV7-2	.	CASSQMRGGEQPQHF	TGCGCCAGCAGCCAAATGCGGGGGGGCGAGCAGCCCCAGCATTTT
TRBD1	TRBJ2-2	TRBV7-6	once	CASKPGQGAGTGELFF	TGTGCCAGCAAGCCGGGACAGGGGGCTGGCACCGGGGAGCTGTTTTTT
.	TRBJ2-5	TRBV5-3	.	CASSLPTLQETQYF	TGTGCCAGCAGCCTCCCAACACTCCAAGAGACCCAGTACTTC
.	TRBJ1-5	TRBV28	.	CASSLWRKGGSNQPQHF	TGTGCCAGCAGTTTATGGAGAAAGGGGGGAAGCAATCAGCCCCAGCATTTT
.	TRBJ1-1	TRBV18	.	CASSPPFREETEAFF	TGTGCCAGCTCACCACCGTTCAGGGAGGAAACTGAAGCTTTCTTT
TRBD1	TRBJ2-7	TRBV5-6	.	CASGLVTGGYEQYF	TGTGCCAGCGGACTCGTGACAGGGGGCTACGAGCAGTACTTC
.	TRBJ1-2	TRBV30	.	CAWSGGGGYTF	TGTGCCTGGAGTGGAGGCGGTGGCTACACCTTC
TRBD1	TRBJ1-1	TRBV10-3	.	CAISPGQPTEAFF	TGTGCCATCAGTCCGGGACAGCCAACTGAAGCTTTCTTT
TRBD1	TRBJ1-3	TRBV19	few	CASSDRDRGSGNTIYF	TGTGCCAGTAGTGACCGGGACAGGGGCTCTGGAAACACCATATATTTT
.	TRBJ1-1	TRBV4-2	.	CASSQMIHRENTEAFF	TGTGCCAGCAGCCAGATGATTCACAGGGAGAACACTGAAGCTTTCTTT
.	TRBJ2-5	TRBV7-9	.	CASSFRQYETQYF	TGTGCCAGCAGCTTTCGACAGTACGAGACCCAGTACTTC
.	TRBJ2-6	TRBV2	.	CASSEGLSGANVLTF	TGTGCCAGCAGTGAGGGTTTGTCTGGGGCCAACGTCCTGACTTTC
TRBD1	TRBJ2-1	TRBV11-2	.	CASSLRTGGSYEQFF	TGTGCCAGCAGCCTCCGGACAGGGGGCAGCTATGAGCAGTTCTTC
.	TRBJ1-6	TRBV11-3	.	CASSLDGEKNSPLHF	TGTGCCAGCAGCTTAGATGGGGAGAAAAATTCACCCCTCCACTTT
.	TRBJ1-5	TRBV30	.	CAWRPRDRVDQPQHF	TGTGCCTGGCGCCCCCGGGACCGAGTCGATCAGCCCCAGCATTTT
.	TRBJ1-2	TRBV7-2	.	CASSLSGVGYTF	TGTGCCAGCAGCTTATCCGGCGTGGGCTACACCTTC
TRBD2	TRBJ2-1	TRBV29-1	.	CSVAAGGRNEQFF	TGCAGCGTTGCAGCGGGAGGGCGGAATGAGCAGTTCTTC
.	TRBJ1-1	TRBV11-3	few	CASSLASLPNTEAFF	TGTGCCAGCAGCTTAGCCAGCCTGCCGAACACTGAAGCTTTCTTT
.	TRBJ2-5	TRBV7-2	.	CASSLVGGQETQYF	TGTGCCAGCAGCTTAGTGGGGGGGCAGGAGACCCAGTACTTC
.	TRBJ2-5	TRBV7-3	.	CASSAQVRETQYF	TGTGCCAGCAGTGCTCAGGTGCGGGAGACCCAGTACTTC
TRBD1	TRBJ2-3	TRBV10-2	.	CASSGPQGVTDTQYF	TGCGCCAGCAGTGGCCCTCAGGGGGTCACAGATACGCAGTATTTT
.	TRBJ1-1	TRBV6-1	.	CASSETGKAFF	TGTGCCAGCAGTGAAACAGGGAAAGCTTTCTTT
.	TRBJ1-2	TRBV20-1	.	CSPGHGYTF	TGCAGTCCTGGCCATGGCTACACCTTC
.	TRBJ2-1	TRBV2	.	CASRDRGPYNEQFF	TGTGCCAGCAGGGACCGGGGCCCCTACAATGAGCAGTTCTTC
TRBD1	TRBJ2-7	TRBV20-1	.	CSASPGTGYEQYF	TGCAGTGCTTCTCCAGGGACAGGCTACGAGCAGTACTTC
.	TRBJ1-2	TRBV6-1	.	CASSVTLSAYGYTF	TGTGCCAGCAGTGTGACCCTGTCGGCCTATGGCTACACCTTC
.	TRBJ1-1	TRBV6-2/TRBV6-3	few	CASSYRGPDTEAFF	TGTGCCAGCAGTTACAGGGGTCCCGACACTGAAGCTTTCTTT
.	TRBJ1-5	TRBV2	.	CASSNRNQPQHF	TGTGCCAGCAGCAACAGAAATCAGCCCCAGCATTTT
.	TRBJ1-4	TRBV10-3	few	CATRQEDEKLFF	TGTGCCACCCGACAGGAGGATGAAAAACTGTTTTTT
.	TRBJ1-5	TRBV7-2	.	CASSLVGRSYQPQHF	TGTGCCAGCAGCTTAGTAGGCCGGAGTTATCAGCCCCAGCATTTT
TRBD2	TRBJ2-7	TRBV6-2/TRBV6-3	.	CASSFSSGGRSAYEQYF	TGTGCCAGCAGTTTTTCTAGCGGGGGTCGTTCTGCCTACGAGCAGTACTTC